A single sample gave rise to the 18 T cell receptor beta chains below, sequenced in a study of CD8+ T cells in alopecia areata. It was cDNA, reverse transcribed from extracted RNA, that served as the sequencing template. Generated by immunoSEQ multiplex PCR, the TCRdb table keeps only in-frame clones and is missing some. The sample has about 200,000 clones, around 62% seen once; the top ten hold over 0.4%. The starting material was CD4+ T cells sorted from blood, obtained at week 0. The receptors were gathered from a human donor with alopecia areata.

This clone was seen ten or more times. The chain links TRBV29-1 to TRBJ1-2, with TRBD1 matching 7 bases. With 8 bases clipped from V and 3 bases from J, the junction kept 9 bases outside the gene matches. Germline V gives CDR1 SQVTM, CDR2 ANQGSEA. This CDR3 has 13 residues. The DNA of the CDR3 is TGCAGCACCAGGGGGTTTCGGGACTATGGCTACACCTTC. Translation gives CSTRGFRDYGYTF.

The J gene is TRBJ2-7, the V gene TRBV6-5; a possible D gene is TRBD1 (6 bases). Trimming left V 6 bases short and J 4 bases short, with 10 bases between. The CDR3 spans 12 residues. Germline V gene sequence: CDR1 MNHEY, CDR2 SVGAGI. CDR3 DNA sequence: TGTGCCAGCAGCCAGACAGGATACGAGCAGTACTTC. The encoded protein is CASSQTGYEQYF.

With regard to this clone: Other DNA sequences within the sample encode an identical CDR3. The chain links TRBV29-1 to TRBJ1-1; D unclear. Trimming pared 3 bases from V and 0 bases from J, leaving 8 bases between. This CDR3 is 13 amino acids long. The germline gives CDR1 SQVTM, CDR2 ANQGSEA. CDR3: CSVEGRLNTEAFF. The CDR3 DNA is TGCAGCGTTGAGGGCAGACTGAACACTGAAGCTTTCTTT.

This clone was seen more than once but under ten times. The V and J genes are TRBV6-5 and TRBJ1-1, with a weak D call TRBD1 (5 bases). V was shortened by 4 bases and J by 5 bases, with 11 bases between the two germline ends. The CDR3 spans 13 residues. Germline lookup yields CDR1 MNHEY and CDR2 SVGAGI. CDR3 loop: CASSFTQATEAFF. In DNA, the CDR3 is TGTGCCAGCAGTTTCACACAGGCGACTGAAGCTTTCTTT.

This clone was observed a few times. Germline and junction disagree at one end, which may indicate a read error. The genes are TRBV2 and TRBJ2-1, with D uncertain. Germline CDR1 is SNHLY and CDR2 is FYNNEI. CDR3 length: 14 residues. CDR3 DNA sequence: TGTGCCAGCAGTGTTGGGCTATCCTACGATGAGCAGTTCTTC. It specifies CASSVGLSYDEQFF.

The chain joins TRBV2 to TRBJ1-4; D is ambiguous. Trimming left V 7 bases short and J 8 bases short, with 8 bases between. The germline gives CDR1 SNHLY, CDR2 FYNNEI. The CDR3 sequence is 11 residues long. CDR3 DNA: TGTGCCAGCATCAGTCAGGAAAAACTGTTTTTT. This translates into CASISQEKLFF.

The J gene is TRBJ2-1, the V gene TRBV4-1, with TRBD2 identical over 8 bases. The germline V gene encodes CDR1 MGHRA and CDR2 YSYEKL. With 6 bases clipped from V and 0 bases from J, the junction kept 7 bases outside the gene matches. This CDR3 comprises 16 residues. The DNA for the CDR3 is TGCGCCAGCAGGTCTACTCGGGGGGGCTCCTACAATGAGCAGTTCTTC. This translates into CASRSTRGGSYNEQFF.

This chain joins TRBV27 and TRBJ2-7, with a possible D match to TRBD1 (6 bases). Trimming removed 2 bases from V and 1 base from J, with 18 bases in between. The germline gives CDR1 MNHEY, CDR2 SMNVEV (reference sequence). The length of the CDR3 is 17 residues. The CDR3 coding sequence is TGTGCCAGCAGTTTAGAGTCACGGCAGGGGACGTCCTACGAGCAGTACTTC. It specifies CASSLESRQGTSYEQYF.

This chain uses TRBV6-1 with TRBJ1-1; no clear D gene. This CDR3 is 12 amino acids long. Trimming stripped 6 bases from V and 5 bases from J, with 10 bases between. Germline CDR1 and CDR2: MNHNS and SASEGT. The CDR3 reads CASRRLGTEAFF. The CDR3 region has the DNA TGTGCCAGCAGAAGGCTCGGAACTGAAGCTTTCTTT.

The chain is built from TRBV28 and TRBJ1-2, with 8 bases lining up with TRBD1. Germline loops: CDR1 MDHEN, CDR2 SYDVKM. The CDR3 is made up of 15 amino acids. V lost 5 bases and J lost 4; bases outside the gene matches: 9. CDR3 coding DNA: TGTGCCAGCAGTCCCCGGACAGGGTCTATCTATGGCTACACCTTC. It encodes CASSPRTGSIYGYTF.

The chain recombines TRBV30 with TRBJ2-2, with 7 nucleotides matching TRBD2. Germline V CDR1 and CDR2: GTSNPN, SVGIG (reference sequence). This CDR3 contains 14 residues. Germline trimming cut 5 bases from V and 4 bases from J; bases unmatched to any gene: 7. The CDR3 DNA reads TGTGCCTGGCGGAGGCGGGGGAGCACCGGGGAGCTGTTTTTT. It translates to CAWRRRGSTGELFF.

The J gene is TRBJ2-1, the V gene TRBV7-6; 15 nucleotides agree with TRBD2. V dropped 5 bases and J dropped 9; count of bases not matched to a gene: 5. The CDR3 has 15 residues. Germline V gene sequence: CDR1 SGHVS, CDR2 FNYEAQ. CDR3 bases: TGTGCCAGCAGCGTAATGGGACTAGCGGGAGGTGAGCAGTTCTTC. It yields the protein CASSVMGLAGGEQFF.

The rearrangement links TRBV19 to TRBJ2-2, with TRBD1 matching over 9 bases. Germline-derived CDR1 and CDR2 are LNHDA and SQIVND (reference sequence). The CDR3 consists of 14 residues. V lost 7 bases and J lost 5; bases outside the gene matches: 5. The CDR3 DNA follows: TGTGCCAGTAAGAACGGGACAGGGACCGGGGAGCTGTTTTTT. Its protein product is CASKNGTGTGELFF. The whole variable domain, remainder taken from reference TRBV19 and TRBJ2-2, is DGGITQSPKYLFRKEGQNVTLSCEQNLNHDAMYWYRQDPGQGLRLIYYSQIVNDFQKGDIAEGYSVSREKKESFPLTVTSAQKNPTAFYLCASKNGTGTGELFFGEGSRLTVL.

As concerns this clone: A junction boundary mismatches the germline segment, possibly from a read error. The rearrangement uses TRBV7-6 and TRBJ1-2; no clear D gene. CDR1 SGHVS and CDR2 FNYEAQ come from the germline V gene. CDR3 size: 12 residues. In DNA, the CDR3 is TGTGCCAGCAGCTTAGTGGGCAAGGGTCGTTATTTC. Its translation: CASSLVGKGRYF. Drawing the rest from reference TRBV7-6 and TRBJ1-2, the complete variable domain is GAGVSQSPRYKVTKRGQDVALRCDPISGHVSLYWYRQALGQGPEFLTYFNYEAQQDKSGLPNDRFSAERPEGSISTLTIQRTEQRDSAMYRCASSLVGKGRYFGSGTRLTVV.

The chain uses TRBV6-5 and TRBJ2-7; D may be TRBD2 (6 bases). The germline V and J ends were trimmed by 6 bases and 3 bases, with 12 bases remaining between them. The germline CDR1 and CDR2 sequences are MNHEY and SVGAGI. The CDR3 loop spans 13 amino acids. CDR3 sequence: CASSNSGYYEQYF. CDR3 in DNA: TGTGCCAGCAGCAATAGCGGCTACTACGAGCAGTACTTC.

This rearrangement joins TRBV11-1 to TRBJ2-2; 8 bases are shared with TRBD1. This CDR3 comprises 18 residues. Looked up from germline, CDR1 is SGHAT and CDR2 is FQDESV (reference sequence). After removal of 3 bases from V and 3 bases from J, the junction contained 12 bases not matched to a gene. The CDR3 reads CASSLNRRGQGDTGELFF. CDR3 DNA: TGTGCCAGCAGCTTGAACCGGCGTGGACAGGGCGACACCGGGGAGCTGTTTTTT.

This clone was seen only a few times. This sequence joins TRBV11-2 and TRBJ2-3; the match to TRBD1 covers 8 bases. The CDR3 is 16 amino acids. V dropped 5 bases and J dropped 12; count of bases not matched to a gene: 19. Germline V gene data show CDR1 as SGHAT and CDR2 as FQNNGV. The CDR3: CASSAGPIPTGGIQYF. CDR3 in DNA: TGTGCCAGCAGCGCGGGCCCTATACCAACAGGGGGAATCCAGTATTTT.

The gene calls are TRBV2 and TRBJ1-2, with D unresolved. Germline CDR1 reads SNHLY; CDR2 reads FYNNEI. The CDR3 covers 11 residues. The germline V and J ends were trimmed by 4 bases and 2 bases, with 2 bases remaining between them. CDR3 region: CASSANYGYTF. The CDR3 DNA sequence: TGTGCCAGCAGTGCGAACTATGGCTACACCTTC.